The T cell receptor beta chain under discussion was sequenced for a study of cytomegalovirus exposure and HLA in healthy donors. At the level of the study: Early released data comprised some 91 million unique TCRs from HLA-typed donors.

General study findings and limits: Across all donors, roughly uniform sequencing depth was an assumption of the presence/absence analyses. One later analysis reportedly identified an Asian-associated ancestry cluster that showed fewer N-insertions than the roughly 600-donor mean. The availability of immune exposure information extended only to CMV serostatus.

Looked up from germline, CDR1 is MNHEY and CDR2 is SVGAGI. The CDR3 has 15 amino acids. Trimming pared 6 bases from V and 8 bases from J, leaving 22 bases between. On this clone: Antigen: not known.

PCR amplification relied on 60 Vbeta primers (plus 13 Jbeta primers). Assay: immunoSEQ multiplex PCR; the TCRdb copy retains only in-frame clones and omits some. This table holds 50,000 to 60,000 clones, 75% to 85% found once. The TCR comes from a female donor in good health and CMV-seronegative. This rearrangement joins TRBV6-5 to TRBJ1-2; a weak D match, TRBD1 (6 bases). Material: PBMCs. CDR3 residues: CASRSVTGGRDGYTF. The CDR3 DNA follows: TGTGCCAGCAGATCCGTGACAGGAGGGAGGGACGGCTACACCTTC.